The clone carrying this T cell receptor (beta chain) showed up many times. The antigen is unknown. This sample was included in a study of CD8 T cells in ankylosing spondylitis. Study-wide results and limits: In ankylosing spondylitis patients, matched synovial fluid reportedly showed significant enrichment of disease-linked clones.

TCRdb re-derived calls from the 5' RACE reads in MiXCR, one entry per CDR3 protein. The sample comprises 50,000 to 70,000 distinct CDR3 sequences, under 7.5% of which are singletons, and about 4.6% rests with the top ten. Sequenced material: synovial fluid, either unsorted or a sorted T cell fraction (not recorded which). This sequence originates from a male donor with ankylosing spondylitis.

CDR3 in DNA: TGCAGCGTTGAAGAGGTAGCATCGTATAGTGAGCAGTTCTTC. Its translation is CSVEEVASYSEQFF. The chain recombines TRBV29-1 with TRBJ2-1, with D hard to call. The V end lost 0 bases, the J end lost 9 bases, and 15 bases lay between the germline ends. Germline V gives CDR1 SQVTM, CDR2 ANQGSEA. This CDR3 spans 14 amino acids.